This T cell receptor beta chain was observed in a study of cytotoxic CD8 clonotypes in ibrutinib-treated CLL. Study-level findings and limits: Clonality went up at the time of ibrutinib response, stayed stable in sustained remission, and later dropped back toward its baseline level at progression.

Clones were read by immunoSEQ multiplex PCR, and TCRdb kept only the in-frame ones, dropping some. This table has about 310,000 clones, almost 80% appearing once. The V end lost 2 bases, the J end lost 3 bases, and 8 bases lay between the germline ends. CDR1 and CDR2 (germline): MNHEY, SVGAGI. This CDR3 is 14 amino acids long. As concerns this clone: Its matching antigen is unknown.

This sequence was found in a human donor with chronic lymphocytic leukemia. This chain joins TRBV6-5 and TRBJ1-5; D is perhaps TRBD1 (5 bases). The source was PBMCs, collected before ibrutinib treatment. Here the CDR3 reads CASSYQGPNQPQHF. CDR3 in DNA: TGTGCCAGCAGTTACCAGGGTCCCAATCAGCCCCAGCATTTT.